This TCR beta chain was captured in a study of blood T cell repertoires in COVID-19. Overall study context: Sources were T cells, B-cell-depleted T cells, or PBMCs; the material itself was cDNA or gDNA.

This table comes from immunoSEQ multiplex PCR, and its TCRdb copy is limited to in-frame clones, with some not included. The sample carries some 120,000 clones, about 90% recorded once. The CDR3 consists of 14 residues. Losses at the gene ends were 7 bases for V and 0 bases for J; bases not matched to a gene: 2. CDR1 and CDR2 (germline): SNHLY, FYNNEI. This receptor was identified in a woman aged 50 to 60 who had recovered from COVID-19. Sequencing was carried out using peripheral blood. V is TRBV2 and J is TRBJ2-3, with 9 bases identical to TRBD2. CDR3 coding DNA: TGTGCCAGCAAGGGACTAGCTAGCACAGATACGCAGTATTTT. It encodes CASKGLASTDTQYF.